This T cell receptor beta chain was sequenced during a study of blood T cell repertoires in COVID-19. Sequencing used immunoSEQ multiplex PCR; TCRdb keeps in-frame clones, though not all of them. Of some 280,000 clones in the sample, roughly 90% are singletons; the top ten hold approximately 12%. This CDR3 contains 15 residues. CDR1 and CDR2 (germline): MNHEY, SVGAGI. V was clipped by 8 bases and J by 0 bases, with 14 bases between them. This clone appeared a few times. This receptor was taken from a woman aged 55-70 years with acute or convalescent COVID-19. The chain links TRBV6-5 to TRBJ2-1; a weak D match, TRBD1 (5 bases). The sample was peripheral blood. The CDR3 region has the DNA TGTGCCAGCCAACCAAGGGGTGACTCCTACAATGAGCAGTTCTTC. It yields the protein CASQPRGDSYNEQFF.